This T cell receptor (beta chain) originates from a study of blood T cell repertoires in COVID-19. The table came from immunoSEQ multiplex PCR; TCRdb's copy has only in-frame clones and leaves some out. The profile shows around 42,000 clones, approximately 79% of them singletons. CDR1 and CDR2 from the germline V gene are SGHVS and FNYEAQ. V lost 5 bases and J lost 2; bases outside the gene matches: 9. This CDR3 has 16 residues. The gene calls are TRBV7-6 and TRBJ1-2; 9 bases fit TRBD1. This clonotype was obtained from a woman aged 80 or over with acute or convalescent COVID-19. The sequenced material came from peripheral blood. The CDR3 is CASSQDRGALNYGYTF. CDR3 coding DNA: TGTGCCAGCAGCCAAGACAGGGGGGCCCTCAACTATGGCTACACCTTC.